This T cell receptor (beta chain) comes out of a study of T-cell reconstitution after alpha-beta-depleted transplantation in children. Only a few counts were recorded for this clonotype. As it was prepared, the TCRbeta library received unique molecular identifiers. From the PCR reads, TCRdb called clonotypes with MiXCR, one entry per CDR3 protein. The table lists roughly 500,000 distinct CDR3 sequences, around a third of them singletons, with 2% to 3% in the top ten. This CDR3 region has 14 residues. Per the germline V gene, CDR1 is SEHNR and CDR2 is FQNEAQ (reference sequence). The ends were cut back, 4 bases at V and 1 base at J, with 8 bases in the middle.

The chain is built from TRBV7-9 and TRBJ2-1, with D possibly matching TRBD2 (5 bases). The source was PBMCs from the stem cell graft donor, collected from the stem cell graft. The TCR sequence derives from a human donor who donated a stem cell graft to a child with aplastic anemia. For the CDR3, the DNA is TGTGCCAGCAGCTGGACTGCGTCCTACAATGAGCAGTTCTTC. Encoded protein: CASSWTASYNEQFF.